These 24 T cell receptor beta chains were sequenced from one sample in a study of blood T cell repertoires in COVID-19. Method: immunoSEQ multiplex PCR; TCRdb's copy keeps in-frame clones and lacks some. The sample shows approximately 450,000 clones, around 90% of them seen only once. Sequencing was carried out using PBMCs or T cells enriched from blood (not recorded which). These receptors were taken from a young woman with acute COVID-19.

Only one count was recorded for this clone. The CDR3 nucleotides read TGTGCCAGCAGTTACGCGGGGGCTGAGGAGACCCAGTACTTC. Translated, it gives CASSYAGAEETQYF. The chain carries TRBV6-5 and TRBJ2-5; maybe TRBD2 (7 bases). The CDR3 spans 14 residues. Deletions cut 2 bases from V and 5 bases from J, with 12 bases between. Per germline, CDR1 MNHEY and CDR2 SVGAGI.

Only a few counts were recorded for this clone. The V gene is TRBV12-3 or TRBV12-4, the J gene TRBJ2-7; D is unresolved. The CDR3 has 12 residues. V lost 3 bases and J 7 bases, leaving 10 bases between the germline ends. This CDR3 is CASSFFGREQYF. The CDR3, as DNA: TGTGCCAGCAGTTTTTTTGGCAGGGAGCAGTACTTC.

The V gene is TRBV7-9, the J gene TRBJ2-3; 10 nucleotides line up with TRBD1. V lost 5 bases, J lost 4 bases, and 9 bases stayed unmatched. This CDR3 is built from 16 residues. Germline CDR1 reads SEHNR; CDR2 reads FQNEAQ (reference sequence). The CDR3 nucleotides are TGTGCCAGCAGCACACGACAGGGGGCGCCCGCAGATACGCAGTATTTT. Its translation: CASSTRQGAPADTQYF.

Concerning this clone: No DNA is shown, since the ends of the CDR3 on it are uncertain; the CDR3 is the one TCRdb lists. The V gene is TRBV18, the J gene TRBJ1-1; the table's D call TRBD1 went unverified against the DNA. Germline assignment: CDR1 KGHSH and CDR2 LQKENI. The CDR3 is made up of 18 amino acids, end residues included. The CDR3 loop reads CASSPSWFGGGNFFEVFF.

This clone was seen a few times. The rearrangement uses TRBV14 and TRBJ1-2, with D uncertain. Per germline, CDR1 SGHDN and CDR2 FVKESK. Deletions cut 1 base from V and 4 bases from J, with 4 bases between. The CDR3 runs to 12 residues. CDR3 DNA: TGTGCCAGCAGCCAAGGACTCTATGGCTACACCTTC. Translation gives CASSQGLYGYTF.

With regard to this clone: In the same sample, other DNA sequences code for this CDR3. The chain links TRBV2 to TRBJ1-2, with a weak D call TRBD1 (5 bases). The CDR3 spans 12 residues. Looked up from germline, CDR1 is SNHLY and CDR2 is FYNNEI. The germline V and J ends were trimmed by 8 bases and 5 bases, with 12 bases remaining between them. This chain's CDR3 is CASVPGNYGYTF. DNA of the CDR3: TGTGCCAGCGTCCCAGGGAATTATGGCTACACCTTC.

The chain combines TRBV19 with TRBJ1-6; 9 nucleotides align to TRBD1. The trim removed 4 bases at V and 9 bases at J, leaving 4 bases unmatched. The CDR3 totals 14 residues. CDR1 LNHDA and CDR2 SQIVND come from the germline V gene (reference sequence). CDR3 in amino acids: CASSTGTGFSPLHF. Written as DNA, the CDR3 is TGTGCCAGTAGTACCGGGACAGGGTTTTCACCCCTCCACTTT.

This clone came up once. V gene TRBV9 combines with J gene TRBJ1-6; perhaps TRBD1 as D (5 bases). V lost 4 bases and J lost 6, with 20 bases in between. Per germline, CDR1 SGDLS and CDR2 YYNGEE. The CDR3 is 17 residues long. The CDR3 protein is CASSPRPSQGGNSPLHF. The CDR3 DNA follows: TGTGCCAGCAGCCCCCGACCCAGCCAGGGAGGTAATTCACCCCTCCACTTT.

This chain uses TRBV24-1 with TRBJ2-7; D unclear. Germline CDR1 is KGHDR and CDR2 is SFDVKD. V lost 6 bases to trimming and J lost 5 bases, with 7 bases between them. The CDR3 is 11 residues long. The CDR3 DNA is TGTGCCACCAGTTACCTAGACGAGCAGTACTTC. Amino acids: CATSYLDEQYF.

Ten or more counts support this clone. V usage is TRBV3-1 (or the pseudogene TRBV3-2) and J usage is TRBJ1-1; the D gene is possibly TRBD1 (5 bases). Between the trimmed V and J ends, which lost 0 bases and 1 base, there was a span of 6 bases. The CDR3 loop spans 14 amino acids. Per the germline V gene, CDR1 is LGHDT and CDR2 is YNNKEL (reference sequence). Here the CDR3 reads CASSQETENTEAFF. CDR3 in DNA: TGTGCCAGCAGCCAAGAGACAGAGAACACTGAAGCTTTCTTT.

V usage is TRBV9 and J usage is TRBJ2-7; weak D call: TRBD1 (5 bases). Trimming took 0 bases from V and 5 from J, leaving 15 bases between them. CDR3 length: 15 amino acids. CDR1 and CDR2 (germline): SGDLS, YYNGEE. The CDR3 loop is CASSVAFGQGDEQYF. CDR3 DNA: TGTGCCAGCAGCGTAGCTTTTGGGCAGGGCGACGAGCAGTACTTC.

This chain joins TRBV7-9 and TRBJ1-2, with D hard to call. V was trimmed by 1 base and J by 8 bases, leaving 11 bases between them. The CDR3 extends over 13 amino acids. Germline CDR1 and CDR2: SEHNR and FQNEAQ (reference sequence). The CDR3 sequence: CASSLDSWWGYTF. CDR3 coding DNA: TGTGCCAGCAGCTTAGATAGTTGGTGGGGCTACACCTTC.

This sequence joins TRBV2 and TRBJ1-5; the D gene is possibly TRBD1 (6 bases). This CDR3 comprises 14 residues. Looked up from germline, CDR1 is SNHLY and CDR2 is FYNNEI. V was cut by 3 bases and J by 5 bases, with 11 bases left in between. CDR3 loop: CASSEVRGDQPQHF. The DNA of the CDR3 is TGTGCCAGCAGTGAGGTCAGGGGCGATCAGCCCCAGCATTTT.

This sequence joins TRBV12-3 or TRBV12-4 and TRBJ1-1; weak D call: TRBD1 (5 bases). CDR3 size: 12 residues. Trimming removed 5 bases from V and 7 bases from J, with 11 bases in between. The CDR3 sequence: CASSPRGVEAFF. The CDR3 region has the DNA TGTGCCAGCAGTCCCCGGGGGGTTGAAGCTTTCTTT.

This sequence joins TRBV29-1 and TRBJ1-2; the D gene is possibly TRBD1 (5 bases). Germline assignment: CDR1 SQVTM and CDR2 ANQGSEA. There are 13 residues in the CDR3. V was clipped by 1 base and J by 5 bases, with 11 bases between them. As DNA, the CDR3 is TGCAGCGTTGAAGGTGACAGAGTTTATGGCTACACCTTC. This codes for CSVEGDRVYGYTF. The variable domain in full, with the rest retrieved from reference TRBV29-1 and TRBJ1-2, is SAVISQKPSRDICQRGTSLTIQCQVDSQVTMMFWYRQQPGQSLTLIATANQGSEATYESGFVIDKFPISRPNLTFSTLTVSNMSPEDSSIYLCSVEGDRVYGYTFGSGTRLTVV.

V usage is TRBV5-6 and J usage is TRBJ2-5; perhaps TRBD1 as D (6 bases). The CDR3 is 16 residues long. CDR1 SGHDT and CDR2 YYEEEE come from the germline V gene. The V and J ends lost 1 base and 5 bases respectively, with 18 bases between them. The CDR3 region is CASSLFTGSTPETQYF. DNA of the CDR3: TGTGCCAGCAGCTTGTTTACAGGGAGTACCCCCGAGACCCAGTACTTC.

The J gene is TRBJ1-5, the V gene TRBV5-8; a weak D match, TRBD1 (5 bases). Germline values: CDR1 SGHTS, CDR2 YDEGEE. The CDR3 has 14 amino acids. V gave up 3 bases and J gave up 6 bases, with 13 bases separating them. CDR3 in DNA: TGTGCCAGCAGCTACAACGCCGGGGGTCAGCCCCAGCATTTT. It translates to CASSYNAGGQPQHF.

The chain carries TRBV2 and TRBJ1-1, with D hard to call. CDR1 and CDR2 from the germline V gene are SNHLY and FYNNEI. The length of the CDR3 is 14 residues. Trimming shortened V by 6 bases and J by 3 bases, and 14 bases separated the two germline ends. This chain's CDR3 is CASSRPERDTEAFF. For the CDR3, the DNA is TGTGCCAGCAGCAGACCGGAGAGGGACACTGAAGCTTTCTTT.

The chain is built from TRBV11-2 and TRBJ2-7, with 7 bases that match TRBD1. Germline values: CDR1 SGHAT, CDR2 FQNNGV. This CDR3 has 13 amino acids. Germline trimming cut 6 bases from V and 2 bases from J; bases unmatched to any gene: 4. CDR3 region: CASSSTGTYEQYF. CDR3 coding DNA: TGTGCCAGCAGTTCGACAGGGACCTACGAGCAGTACTTC.

The chain recombines TRBV4-1 with TRBJ2-5; 9 nucleotides line up with TRBD2. V dropped 5 bases and J dropped 5; count of bases not matched to a gene: 12. The CDR3 consists of 16 residues. Germline V gene data show CDR1 as MGHRA and CDR2 as YSYEKL. As DNA, the CDR3 is TGCGCCAGCAGCGCTCGGGTAGCGGGGGTTGGGGAGACCCAGTACTTC. Protein sequence: CASSARVAGVGETQYF.

V usage is TRBV6-6 and J usage is TRBJ1-1; the D is unclear. The CDR3 extends over 13 amino acids. CDR1 and CDR2 (germline): MNHNY, SVGAGI (reference sequence). Trimming stripped 1 base from V and 1 base from J, with 4 bases between. CDR3 sequence reads: CASSYLENTEAFF. The DNA for the CDR3 is TGTGCCAGCAGTTACTTAGAGAACACTGAAGCTTTCTTT.

This chain joins TRBV19 and TRBJ1-2; D remains unclear. The CDR3 has 15 amino acids. Between the trimmed V and J ends, which lost 5 bases and 1 base, there was a span of 14 bases. Germline CDR1 and CDR2: LNHDA and SQIVND (reference sequence). In DNA form, the CDR3 reads TGTGCCAGTAGTCCCACCGGGTTTTTTAACTATGGCTACACCTTC. It translates to CASSPTGFFNYGYTF.

The gene calls are TRBV3-1 (or the pseudogene TRBV3-2) and TRBJ2-5; 7 bases line up with TRBD2. This CDR3 spans 14 amino acids. Germline V gene sequence: CDR1 LGHDT, CDR2 YNNKEL (reference sequence). The V and J ends lost 4 bases and 1 base, in that order; junction bases with no gene match: 3. As DNA, the CDR3 is TGTGCCAGCAGCCCGGGGAGGGTCCAAGAGACCCAGTACTTC. Its protein is CASSPGRVQETQYF.

This clone was observed a handful of times. CDR3 sequence reads: CASSLDWYRTTKNNEQFF. The CDR3 DNA sequence: TGTGCCAGCAGCTTGGACTGGTATCGGACTACCAAAAACAATGAGCAGTTCTTC. The chain employs TRBV5-5 and TRBJ2-1; tentative D call: TRBD2 (6 bases). V shed 0 bases and J shed 5 bases, with 21 bases lying between them. CDR1 and CDR2 (germline): SGHKS, YYEKEE (reference sequence). The CDR3 runs to 18 residues.